This T cell receptor beta chain was profiled in a study of tumor-infiltrating lymphocytes in glioblastoma multiforme (dated by TCRdb to the late 2010s). Notes on the research overall: Whether intratumoral genomic heterogeneity fosters TIL diversity was tested through joint investigation of somatic mutations, TIL diversity and immune response activity. On the study overall, not on this receptor specifically: T cells were not sorted into functional subsets, which the authors noted as a future improvement. Only one glioblastoma patient was included in the TCR and somatic mutation analysis, limiting generalizability. RNA-based TCR sequencing may distort clone frequencies because T cells carry unequal numbers of TCR transcripts.

For each of the roughly 11 tumor samples, the AllPrep DNA/RNA mini kit was used to purify genomic DNA and total RNA simultaneously. OD 260/280 ratios above 1.9 and RNA integrity numbers above 6.5 were observed for all RNA. The CDR3 is 14 residues long, counting both termini. The germline V gene yields SQVTM for CDR1 and ANQGSEA for CDR2. A modified ARM-PCR protocol with multiple V-beta primers and a C-beta primer was used to build TCRB libraries from RNA via three nested multiplex PCR rounds. Starting from 0.45 to 0.5 ug of total RNA, TCRB-specific cDNA was synthesized using ProtoScript II Reverse Transcriptase and a C-beta primer. The description of the TCRB libraries did not mention any unique molecular identifiers. In the third PCR, barcodes and adapters were added over about 23 cycles with Deep VentR (exo-) polymerase, after which 250-500 bp bands were gel purified. TCRB libraries were sequenced on an Illumina HiSeq 2500 with 250 bp paired-end reads. The source study handled its data this way. The reads were cleaned with Trimmomatic, merged with FLASH and assigned V, D and J segments with MiGEC before being analyzed in VDJtools. Repertoire diversity was measured using the Shannon-Wiener diversity index, which was calculated with VDJtools. The raw public data were reprocessed by TCRdb itself: fastp quality trimming at Q25, MiXCR clonotype calling, in-frame beta chains only. Identical CDR3 proteins give one entry, which carries the most common genes and DNA. The V and J calls and clone size are TCRdb's, not the authors'. Present in this sample are nearly 15,000 distinct CDR3 sequences, around 72% of which were seen just once. The ten largest clones represent less than 45% of the sample.

On this clonotype: Its antigen remains undetermined. A read error is likely, as this CDR3 ends without the conserved phenylalanine or tryptophan. The limits of the CDR3 on the DNA are not certain, so only TCRdb's listed CDR3 is given.

The TCR comes from a male donor with glioblastoma. Rearrangement joined TRBV29-1 to TRBJ2-1; TRBD1, the D gene given by the table, was not confirmed from the DNA. What was sequenced was brain tumor tissue. The CDR3 reads CSTRDVSSYNEQSI.